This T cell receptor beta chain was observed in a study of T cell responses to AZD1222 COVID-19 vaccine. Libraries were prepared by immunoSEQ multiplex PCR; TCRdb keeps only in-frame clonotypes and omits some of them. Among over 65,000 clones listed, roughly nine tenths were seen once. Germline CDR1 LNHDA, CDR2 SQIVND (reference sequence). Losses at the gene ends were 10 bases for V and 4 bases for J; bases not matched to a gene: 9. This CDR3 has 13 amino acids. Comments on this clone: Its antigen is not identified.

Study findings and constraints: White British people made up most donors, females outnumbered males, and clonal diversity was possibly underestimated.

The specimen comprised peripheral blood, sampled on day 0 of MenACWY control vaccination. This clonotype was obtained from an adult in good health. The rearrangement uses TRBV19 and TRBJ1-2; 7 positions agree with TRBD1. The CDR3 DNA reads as TGTGCCACTACCCCCGGGACAGTCTATGGCTACACCTTC. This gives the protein CATTPGTVYGYTF.